These 28 T cell receptor beta chains originate from one sample sequenced in a study of T cell responses to AZD1222 COVID-19 vaccine. Data came from immunoSEQ multiplex PCR; TCRdb stores just in-frame clones and leaves some out. The sample gives 150,000 or so clones, about 91% of which show up once; approximately 1.2% is in the top ten. Specimen: peripheral blood, collected 28 days after the second AZD1222 dose. The source of these receptors is an adult who received the AZD1222 COVID-19 vaccine.

The rearrangement links TRBV5-6 to TRBJ1-2, with 7 bases fitting TRBD1. The junction had 9 bases not matched to a gene; V was cut back by 4 bases and J by 6 bases. The CDR3 runs to 14 residues. Germline V lookup: CDR1 SGHDT, CDR2 YYEEEE. CDR3: CASSPTGTINGYTF. The CDR3 coding sequence is TGTGCCAGCAGCCCGACAGGGACAATTAATGGCTACACCTTC.

The J gene is TRBJ1-6, the V gene TRBV28, with D possibly being TRBD1 (5 bases). Per germline, CDR1 MDHEN and CDR2 SYDVKM. The V and J ends lost 1 base and 7 bases respectively, with 14 bases between them. This CDR3 region has 16 residues. The CDR3 region has the DNA TGTGCCAGCAGTTTATCCTATCGGCAGGGAAATTCACCCCTCCACTTT. Residues: CASSLSYRQGNSPLHF. The whole variable domain, remainder taken from reference TRBV28 and TRBJ1-6, is DVKVTQSSRYLVKRTGEKVFLECVQDMDHENMFWYRQDPGLGLRLIYFSYDVKMKEKGDIPEGYSVSREKKERFSLILESASTNQTSMYLCASSLSYRQGNSPLHFGNGTRLTVT.

The chain's CDR3 is CASSVDGRGIYEQYF. CDR3 DNA sequence: TGTGCCAGCAGCGTAGACGGGAGGGGAATCTACGAGCAGTACTTC. This sequence joins TRBV9 and TRBJ2-7; 8 bases line up with TRBD2. The CDR3 runs 15 residues. The germline V gene encodes CDR1 SGDLS and CDR2 YYNGEE. Losses at the gene ends were 0 bases for V and 3 bases for J; bases not matched to a gene: 5.

This chain links TRBV9 with TRBJ2-2; TRBD2 matches 7 bases. The CDR3 covers 17 residues. Trimming cost V 3 bases and J 0 bases; bases outside gene matches: 8. From germline, CDR1 is SGDLS and CDR2 YYNGEE. The chain's CDR3 is CASSASSSGANTGELFF. For the CDR3, the DNA is TGTGCCAGCAGCGCAAGCTCTAGCGGAGCGAACACCGGGGAGCTGTTTTTT.

The chain joins TRBV5-6 to TRBJ1-3; maybe TRBD1 (6 bases). CDR1 is SGHDT and CDR2 is YYEEEE in the germline V gene. The CDR3 sequence is 14 residues long. V was cut by 2 bases and J by 3 bases, with 9 bases left in between. This CDR3 reads CASSFSGVGNTIYF. CDR3 in DNA: TGTGCCAGCAGCTTCTCAGGGGTTGGAAACACCATATATTTT.

This chain joins TRBV27 and TRBJ2-1, with 7 nucleotides matching TRBD2. Germline-derived CDR1 and CDR2 are MNHEY and SMNVEV (reference sequence). Unmatched junction bases numbered 4, after V lost 2 bases and J lost 9 bases. This CDR3 has 13 amino acids. The CDR3 sequence: CASSLGLGSEQFF. The DNA for the CDR3 is TGTGCCAGCAGTTTAGGACTAGGCAGTGAGCAGTTCTTC.

Only one count was recorded for this clone. The rearrangement links TRBV5-6 to TRBJ1-1; weak D call: TRBD1 (6 bases). The CDR3 runs to 14 residues. Trimming took off 2 bases at V and 5 bases at J, with 13 bases between the two ends. The germline gives CDR1 SGHDT, CDR2 YYEEEE. In DNA form, the CDR3 reads TGTGCCAGCAGCTTACAGGGCCCCGGGACTGAAGCTTTCTTT. Translation gives CASSLQGPGTEAFF.

This clone was counted a single time. V usage is TRBV7-9 and J usage is TRBJ2-7; D is possibly TRBD2 (5 bases). The CDR3 runs 12 residues. V shed 3 bases and J shed 7 bases, with 10 bases lying between them. Per germline, CDR1 SEHNR and CDR2 FQNEAQ (reference sequence). CDR3 in DNA: TGTGCCAGCAGCTTTCGGGGATTTGAGCAGTACTTC. It specifies CASSFRGFEQYF.

The CDR3 DNA follows: TGTGCCAGCAGCTTCCCCGGGGCCTCCCTCCGGGGTACGTACGAGCAGTACTTC. Translation: CASSFPGASLRGTYEQYF. The chain carries TRBV5-5 and TRBJ2-7; the D gene could be TRBD1 or TRBD2 (5 bases each). The CDR3 is made up of 18 amino acids. V was cut by 2 bases and J by 4 bases, with 25 bases left in between. CDR1 is SGHKS and CDR2 is YYEKEE in the germline V gene (reference sequence).

This chain joins TRBV5-6 and TRBJ1-1; unclear D gene. Germline CDR1 SGHDT, CDR2 YYEEEE. Trimming removed 0 bases at V and 4 bases at J, with 13 bases between. The CDR3 length is 15 residues. This CDR3 reads CASSLVWPAATEAFF. The CDR3 bases are TGTGCCAGCAGCTTGGTCTGGCCCGCAGCCACTGAAGCTTTCTTT. The entire variable domain, with the rest obtained from reference TRBV5-6 and TRBJ1-1, is as follows: DAGVTQSPTHLIKTRGQQVTLRCSPKSGHDTVSWYQQALGQGPQFIFQYYEEEERQRGNFPDRFSGHQFPNYSSELNVNALLLGDSALYLCASSLVWPAATEAFFGQGTRLTVV.

V and J are TRBV28 and TRBJ2-7, with D perhaps being TRBD1 or TRBD2 (5 bases each). This CDR3 is built from 11 residues. Germline loops: CDR1 MDHEN, CDR2 SYDVKM. Trimming took off 8 bases at V and 4 bases at J, with 9 bases between the two ends. This chain's CDR3 is CASWDGYEQYF. CDR3 DNA: TGTGCCAGCTGGGACGGGTACGAGCAGTACTTC.

The J gene is TRBJ1-1, the V gene TRBV2, with a tentative D call TRBD1 (6 bases). The CDR3 totals 14 residues. Trimming shortened V by 1 base and J by 4 bases, and 10 bases separated the two germline ends. Germline CDR1 SNHLY, CDR2 FYNNEI. The CDR3 protein is CASSEGGGSTEAFF. The CDR3 DNA is TGTGCCAGCAGTGAAGGAGGGGGGAGCACTGAAGCTTTCTTT.

This clone was observed a single time. The chain recombines TRBV24-1 with TRBJ2-1, with TRBD2 matching 9 bases. This CDR3 spans 17 amino acids. J gave up 6 bases and V 3 bases, and 11 bases lay outside the gene matches. The germline CDR1 and CDR2 sequences are KGHDR and SFDVKD. The chain's CDR3 is CATSDGLAGTISNEQFF. The CDR3 DNA is TGTGCCACCAGTGATGGGCTAGCGGGGACCATTTCCAATGAGCAGTTCTTC.

The chain joins TRBV21-1 to TRBJ2-5; the table's D gene call, TRBD2, was not cross checked with the DNA. TRBV21-1 is a pseudogene. CDR3 size: 16 residues. The chain's CDR3 is CASSKASGGLSETQYF. CDR3 in DNA: TGTGCCAGCAGCAAGGCTAGCGGGGGGCTGTCGGAGACCCAGTACTTC.

V and J are TRBV6-2 or TRBV6-3 and TRBJ1-1; tentative D call: TRBD1 (6 bases). The V gene lost 2 bases and the J gene lost 0 bases, with 10 bases spanning the gap. The germline CDR1 and CDR2 sequences are MNHEY and SVGEGT. CDR3 length equals 15 residues. Written as DNA, the CDR3 is TGTGCCAGCAGTTACGGGCGACAGGTGAACACTGAAGCTTTCTTT. The encoded protein is CASSYGRQVNTEAFF.

The J gene is TRBJ1-1, the V gene TRBV7-9; D call uncertain. Per the germline V gene, CDR1 is SEHNR and CDR2 is FQNEAQ (reference sequence). The CDR3 sequence is 11 residues long. V lost 5 bases to trimming and J lost 11 bases, with 12 bases between them. CDR3 nucleotides: TGTGCCAGCAGCCCTCAGTACGAGGCTTTCTTT. This codes for CASSPQYEAFF.

The V call is TRBV9, the J call TRBJ1-2; the D is unclear. Trimming stripped 0 bases from V and 2 bases from J, with 8 bases between. Germline V gene sequence: CDR1 SGDLS, CDR2 YYNGEE. This CDR3 is built from 14 residues. CDR3 DNA sequence: TGTGCCAGCAGCGTAGGCGTAGGGAACTATGGCTACACCTTC. Translating it yields CASSVGVGNYGYTF.

Of note for this clone: Other DNA sequences of this sample code for an identical CDR3. V gene TRBV6-2 or TRBV6-3 combines with J gene TRBJ1-5; D remains ambiguous. The CDR3 sequence is 15 residues long. Trimming took off 2 bases at V and 0 bases at J, with 8 bases between the two ends. CDR1 is MNHEY and CDR2 is SVGEGT in the germline V gene. CDR3 DNA: TGTGCCAGCAGTTACGGAGGCTATAGCAATCAGCCCCAGCATTTT. Residues: CASSYGGYSNQPQHF.

The V and J genes are TRBV6-4 and TRBJ1-2, with D uncertain. Trimming shortened V by 0 bases and J by 7 bases, and 3 bases separated the two germline ends. Germline CDR1 and CDR2: MRHNA and SNTAGT. The CDR3 consists of 11 residues. CDR3 amino acids: CASSDSGGYTF. As DNA, the CDR3 is TGTGCCAGCAGTGACTCTGGTGGCTACACCTTC.

This sequence joins TRBV18 and TRBJ2-1, with 7 bases lining up with TRBD2. This CDR3 has 14 residues. V shed 3 bases and J 8 bases; nucleotides not matched to a gene: 7. The germline CDR1 and CDR2 sequences are KGHSH and LQKENI. The CDR3 bases are TGTGCCAGCTCACCCCGGGGAGGGAGCGATGAGCAGTTCTTC. It translates to CASSPRGGSDEQFF.

V gene TRBV29-1 combines with J gene TRBJ1-1, with D possibly TRBD1 on 6 matching bases. This CDR3 region has 16 residues. With 7 bases removed from V and 0 bases from J, the gap between germline ends came to 21 bases. The germline gives CDR1 SQVTM, CDR2 ANQGSEA. The CDR3 protein is CSAGGETGRMNTEAFF. Written as DNA, the CDR3 is TGCAGCGCTGGGGGAGAAACAGGGCGCATGAACACTGAAGCTTTCTTT.

V is TRBV7-9 and J is TRBJ1-5; D ambiguous. Trimming pared 2 bases from V and 0 bases from J, leaving 17 bases between. The CDR3 totals 18 residues. Germline V gene lookup returns CDR1 SEHNR and CDR2 FQNEAQ (reference sequence). CDR3 amino acids: CASSLSASDAYSNQPQHF. CDR3 nucleotide sequence: TGTGCCAGCAGCTTATCCGCCTCTGATGCCTATAGCAATCAGCCCCAGCATTTT.

This sequence joins TRBV19 and TRBJ2-6, with D tentatively TRBD1 or TRBD2 (5 bases each). There are 15 residues in the CDR3. Trimming took 7 bases from V and 2 from J, leaving 12 bases between them. Germline CDR1 is LNHDA and CDR2 is SQIVND (reference sequence). CDR3 protein: CASKSVGAGANVLTF. The DNA of the CDR3 is TGTGCCAGTAAGTCGGTGGGGGCTGGGGCCAACGTCCTGACTTTC.

The chain links TRBV7-8 to TRBJ2-7, with TRBD1 matching 10 bases. Germline V gene lookup returns CDR1 SGHVS and CDR2 FQNEAQ. The CDR3 covers 19 residues. Trimming removed 1 base from V and 4 bases from J; junction bases left unmatched: 16. DNA of the CDR3: TGTGCCAGCAGCTTAGTGTTGACAGGGGGCCACGAGACCAGTTACGAGCAGTACTTC. As protein: CASSLVLTGGHETSYEQYF.

J is TRBJ1-3 and V is TRBV29-1, with 7 positions matching TRBD1. This CDR3 has 15 amino acids. Germline V lookup: CDR1 SQVTM, CDR2 ANQGSEA. V lost 7 bases to trimming and J lost 2 bases; unmatched junction nucleotides: 11. DNA of the CDR3: TGCAGCGCCGTGACAGGGATCGATACTGGAAACACCATATATTTT. Protein sequence: CSAVTGIDTGNTIYF.

This chain connects TRBV27 to TRBJ1-2, with 9 bases matching TRBD1. Germline V gene data show CDR1 as MNHEY and CDR2 as SMNVEV (reference sequence). Trimming at V came to 2 bases and at J to 9 bases, leaving 7 bases not matched to a gene. The CDR3 totals 14 residues. The chain's CDR3 is CASSLAGTGKSYTF. The CDR3 DNA reads as TGTGCCAGCAGTTTAGCCGGGACAGGGAAAAGCTACACCTTC.

This sequence joins TRBV27 and TRBJ2-1, with a possible D match to TRBD2 (5 bases). Germline CDR1 MNHEY, CDR2 SMNVEV (reference sequence). Trimming stripped 5 bases from V and 2 bases from J, with 10 bases between. This CDR3 is built from 14 residues. CDR3 DNA: TGTGCCAGCAGTCTACTAGGCACCTACAATGAGCAGTTCTTC. Translating gives CASSLLGTYNEQFF.

J is TRBJ1-2 and V is TRBV5-1, with D hard to call. CDR1 and CDR2 (germline): SGHRS, YFSETQ. CDR3 length equals 16 residues. Trimming removed 0 bases from V and 0 bases from J, with 12 bases in between. The CDR3: CASSLDVSLPNYGYTF. Here the CDR3 DNA reads TGCGCCAGCAGCTTGGACGTCAGCCTCCCTAACTATGGCTACACCTTC.